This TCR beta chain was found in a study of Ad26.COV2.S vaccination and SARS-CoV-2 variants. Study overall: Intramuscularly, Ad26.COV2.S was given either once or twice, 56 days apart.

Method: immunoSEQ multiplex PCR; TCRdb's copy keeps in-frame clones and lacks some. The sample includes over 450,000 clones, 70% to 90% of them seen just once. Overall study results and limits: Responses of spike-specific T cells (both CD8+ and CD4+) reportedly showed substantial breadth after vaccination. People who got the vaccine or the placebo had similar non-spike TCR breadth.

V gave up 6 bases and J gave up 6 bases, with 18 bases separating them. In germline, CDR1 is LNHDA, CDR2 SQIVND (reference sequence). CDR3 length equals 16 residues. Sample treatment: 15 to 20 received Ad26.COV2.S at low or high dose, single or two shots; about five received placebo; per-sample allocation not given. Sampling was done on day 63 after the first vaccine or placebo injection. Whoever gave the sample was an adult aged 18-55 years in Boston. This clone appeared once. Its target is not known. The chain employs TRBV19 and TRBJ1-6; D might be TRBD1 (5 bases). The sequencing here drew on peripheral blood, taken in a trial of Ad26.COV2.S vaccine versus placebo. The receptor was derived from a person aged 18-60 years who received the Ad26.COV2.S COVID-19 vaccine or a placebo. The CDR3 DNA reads TGTGCCAGTAGCTACGGGGACTATGTACGTAATTCACCCCTCCACTTT. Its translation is CASSYGDYVRNSPLHF.